This T cell receptor beta chain was documented in a study of T cells in Graves' hyperthyroidism and ophthalmopathy. Germline loops: CDR1 MRHNA, CDR2 SNTAGT. This CDR3 is built from 14 residues. V was cut by 6 bases and J by 11 bases, with 17 bases left in between. Each diagnosis drew on symptoms, thyroxine, TRAb, thyroid ultrasound and orbital computed tomography findings. From RNA transcripts, TCR beta CDR3 regions were amplified. The HTBI primer set served for first-round RT-PCR of the TCR CDR3. TCRdb ran MiXCR on the multiplex PCR reads and lists one entry per CDR3 protein. The data show approximately 610,000 distinct CDR3 sequences, roughly 14% seen once.

Sequenced input: blood. The clonotype was recovered from a woman aged 40 to 50 with Graves' ophthalmopathy. The V and J genes are TRBV6-4 and TRBJ1-6; a possible D gene is TRBD1 (5 bases). In DNA form, the CDR3 reads TGTGCCAGCAGCCCACGCCGGGGGGGGACACCCCTCCACTTT. Protein product: CASSPRRGGTPLHF.